This paragraph covers one T cell receptor beta chain sequence. Its antigen is unknown. The data were obtained in a study of OX40 agonist ivuxolimab in advanced cancers. The assay was immunoSEQ multiplex PCR, and TCRdb's table has in-frame clones only and misses some. This table holds about 18,000 clones, 70% to 90% found once. Autoimmune disease history or systemic immunosuppression excluded patients. There are 13 residues in the CDR3. The germline V gene encodes CDR1 SEHNR and CDR2 FQNEAQ (reference sequence). Trimming cost V 4 bases and J 8 bases; bases outside gene matches: 6. Study-level findings and limits: Antigen specificity of clonally expanded peripheral T cells was not established.

The J gene is TRBJ1-2, the V gene TRBV7-9; TRBD1 matches at 8 bases. This receptor was taken from an adult with an advanced solid tumor such as melanoma, head and neck, liver or kidney cancer. The material was CD4+ or CD8+ T cells sorted from blood, obtained in a trial of the OX40 agonist ivuxolimab. The CDR3 loop is CASSSDRGKGYTF. Written as DNA, the CDR3 is TGTGCCAGCAGCTCAGACAGGGGAAAGGGCTACACCTTC.